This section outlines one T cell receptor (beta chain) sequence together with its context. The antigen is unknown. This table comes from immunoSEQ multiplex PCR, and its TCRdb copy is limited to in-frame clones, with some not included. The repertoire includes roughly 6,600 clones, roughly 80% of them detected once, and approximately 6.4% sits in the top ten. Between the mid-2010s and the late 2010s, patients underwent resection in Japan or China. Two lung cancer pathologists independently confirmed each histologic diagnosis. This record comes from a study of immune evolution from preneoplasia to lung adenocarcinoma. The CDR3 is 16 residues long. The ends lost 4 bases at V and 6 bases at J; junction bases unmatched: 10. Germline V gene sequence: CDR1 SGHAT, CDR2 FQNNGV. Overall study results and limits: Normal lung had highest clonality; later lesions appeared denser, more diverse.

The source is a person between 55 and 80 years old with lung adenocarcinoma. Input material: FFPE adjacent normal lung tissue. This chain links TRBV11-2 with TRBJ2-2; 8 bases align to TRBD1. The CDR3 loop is CASSSRGGQGSGELFF. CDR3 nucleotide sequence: TGTGCCAGCAGCTCCAGGGGTGGACAGGGATCCGGGGAGCTGTTTTTT.